Sequencing of this TCR beta chain was carried out in a study of blood T cell repertoires in COVID-19. The overall study: The analysed material was cDNA or gDNA that came from T cells, B-cell-depleted T cells, or PBMCs.

The assay was immunoSEQ multiplex PCR, and TCRdb's table has in-frame clones only and misses some. The sample includes roughly 250,000 clones, about nine tenths of them seen just once. This clone has just one count. V was pared by 5 bases and J by 6 bases, with 7 bases of the junction left unmatched. The germline V gene has CDR1 SGHAT and CDR2 FQNNGV. CDR3 length: 15 amino acids. The source material was peripheral blood. The rearrangement links TRBV11-2 to TRBJ1-6, with 7 bases aligning to TRBD1. This TCR was recovered from a young man with COVID-19, enrolled during active disease. The CDR3 DNA follows: TGTGCCAGCAGCGGGGGACAGCCGCCTAATTCACCCCTCCACTTT. Encoded protein: CASSGGQPPNSPLHF. The complete variable domain, with remaining parts taken from reference TRBV11-2 and TRBJ1-6, reads EAGVAQSPRYKIIEKRQSVAFWCNPISGHATLYWYQQILGQGPKLLIQFQNNGVVDDSQLPKDRFSAERLKGVDSTLKIQPAKLEDSAVYLCASSGGQPPNSPLHFGNGTRLTVT.